These 22 T cell receptor beta chains share one sample of origin, sequenced in a study of early T cells in non-severe SARS-CoV-2 infection. One entry per CDR3 protein, called by TCRdb with MiXCR from the 5' RACE reads. The table shows roughly 56,000 distinct CDR3 sequences, with roughly 8.2% occurring only once. The sample was whole blood. Receptor source: an adult who was a healthcare worker with PCR-confirmed SARS-CoV-2 infection or an uninfected control (not recorded which).

Many counts were recorded for this clonotype. The chain employs TRBV18 and TRBJ2-7; D not resolved. V was clipped by 3 bases and J by 6 bases, with 15 bases between them. This CDR3 has 14 amino acids. Germline V gene data show CDR1 as KGHSH and CDR2 as LQKENI. CDR3 in DNA: TGTGCCAGCTCACCCACGGCGACACCCTCCGAGCAGTACTTC. Encoded protein: CASSPTATPSEQYF.

This clonotype was found many times. The V and J genes are TRBV12-3 or TRBV12-4 and TRBJ2-2, with D perhaps TRBD1 or TRBD2 (5 bases each). V lost 7 bases and J 0 bases, leaving 15 bases between the germline ends. This CDR3 is built from 16 residues. CDR3 coding DNA: TGTGCCAGCATGGGACCGCGAGTGGCGAACACCGGGGAGCTGTTTTTT. Its protein is CASMGPRVANTGELFF.

The chain employs TRBV29-1 and TRBJ2-3, with D possibly TRBD2 on 5 matching bases. The length of the CDR3 is 13 residues. Germline loops: CDR1 SQVTM, CDR2 ANQGSEA. Trimming removed 7 bases from V and 1 base from J, with 12 bases in between. The CDR3 reads CSAETGGTDTQYF. In DNA form, the CDR3 reads TGCAGCGCAGAAACCGGGGGCACAGATACGCAGTATTTT.

This clonotype was picked up many times. The chain combines TRBV28 with TRBJ2-7; 10 bases are shared with TRBD1. V lost 3 bases, J lost 2 bases, and 7 bases stayed unmatched. Germline CDR1 reads MDHEN; CDR2 reads SYDVKM. The CDR3 is 16 amino acids. The CDR3 DNA reads TGTGCCAGCAGTTTCCGGCCGGGACAGGGGCCCTACGAGCAGTACTTC. Protein product: CASSFRPGQGPYEQYF.

This clonotype was picked up many times. This sequence joins TRBV18 and TRBJ1-5, with D hard to call. This CDR3 contains 13 residues. CDR1 and CDR2 from the germline V gene are KGHSH and LQKENI. V was pared by 3 bases and J by 2 bases, with 5 bases between. The CDR3 spells CASSPGGNQPQHF. CDR3 coding DNA: TGTGCCAGCTCACCGGGTGGCAATCAGCCCCAGCATTTT.

This clonotype showed up many times. The chain couples TRBV20-1 to TRBJ2-5, with D perhaps TRBD1 (5 bases). CDR3 size: 12 residues. Germline lookup yields CDR1 DFQATT and CDR2 SNEGSKA (reference sequence). Trimming took off 3 bases at V and 2 bases at J, with 7 bases between the two ends. The CDR3 here is CSASRAQETQYF. DNA of the CDR3: TGCAGTGCTAGCAGGGCGCAAGAGACCCAGTACTTC.

Judged by abundance, this clonotype is medium-sized. The chain is built from TRBV28 and TRBJ1-6, with D maybe TRBD1 (5 bases). CDR1 is MDHEN and CDR2 is SYDVKM in the germline V gene. The CDR3 has 14 residues. V gave up 4 bases and J gave up 9 bases, with 13 bases separating them. The CDR3 sequence is CASSSLGGTSPLHF. In DNA form, the CDR3 reads TGTGCCAGCAGTTCCCTTGGGGGGACTTCACCCCTCCACTTT. Complete variable domain (other parts from reference TRBV28 and TRBJ1-6): DVKVTQSSRYLVKRTGEKVFLECVQDMDHENMFWYRQDPGLGLRLIYFSYDVKMKEKGDIPEGYSVSREKKERFSLILESASTNQTSMYLCASSSLGGTSPLHFGNGTRLTVT.

The V and J genes are TRBV5-1 and TRBJ2-7; D is uncertain. CDR3 length: 11 residues. Germline V gene data show CDR1 as SGHRS and CDR2 as YFSETQ. The V end lost 4 bases, the J end lost 3 bases, and 5 bases lay between the germline ends. The CDR3 protein is CASSDDYEQYF. The CDR3 bases are TGCGCCAGCAGCGACGACTACGAGCAGTACTTC.

This clonotype was observed a few times. This sequence joins TRBV2 and TRBJ2-2; 7 nucleotides match TRBD1. The CDR3 covers 15 residues. Germline lookup yields CDR1 SNHLY and CDR2 FYNNEI. Germline trimming cut 5 bases from V and 1 base from J; bases unmatched to any gene: 4. The CDR3 here is CASSRDRRNTGELFF. Here the CDR3 DNA reads TGTGCCAGCAGTCGGGACAGACGGAACACCGGGGAGCTGTTTTTT. Supplemented by reference TRBV2 and TRBJ2-2, the full variable domain reads EPEVTQTPSHQVTQMGQEVILRCVPISNHLYFYWYRQILGQKVEFLVSFYNNEISEKSEIFDDQFSVERPDGSNFTLKIRSTKLEDSAMYFCASSRDRRNTGELFFGEGSRLTVL.

This clonotype has a handful of counts. V gene TRBV30 combines with J gene TRBJ2-2, with D unclear. The CDR3 runs 13 residues. Per germline, CDR1 GTSNPN and CDR2 SVGIG (reference sequence). Trimming cost V 2 bases and J 2 bases, with 6 bases left between them. The CDR3 nucleotides read TGTGCCTGGAGTCCCCTAAACACCGGGGAGCTGTTTTTT. Amino acids: CAWSPLNTGELFF.

In this sample, this clonotype turned up a few times. The V gene is TRBV15, the J gene TRBJ2-5; D is possibly TRBD2 (5 bases). V lost 2 bases to trimming and J lost 1 base, with 8 bases between them. The CDR3 is 14 amino acids. Germline assignment: CDR1 LNHNV and CDR2 YYDKDF (reference sequence). The CDR3 DNA follows: TGTGCCACCAGCAGACGGGGAGTCCAAGAGACCCAGTACTTC. Translated: CATSRRGVQETQYF.

This clonotype was seen a handful of times. The chain links TRBV6-5 to TRBJ2-7, with 13 bases that match TRBD2. Germline V gene sequence: CDR1 MNHEY, CDR2 SVGAGI. This CDR3 comprises 15 residues. V was pared by 4 bases and J by 1 base, with 1 base of the junction left unmatched. In DNA form, the CDR3 reads TGTGCCAGCAGTTGGACTAGCGGGGGTTCCTACGAGCAGTACTTC. Amino acids: CASSWTSGGSYEQYF.

This clonotype was picked up many times. The chain joins TRBV7-2 to TRBJ2-1; TRBD2 matches at 8 bases. The V gene's germline CDR1 is SGHTA and CDR2 FQGNSA. J was trimmed by 6 bases and V by 3 bases; bases with no gene match: 4. The CDR3 covers 14 residues. The CDR3 DNA sequence: TGTGCCAGCAGCTTCGGGGGGGCTGGCAATGAGCAGTTCTTC. Translated: CASSFGGAGNEQFF.

This sequence joins TRBV3-1 and TRBJ2-7, with TRBD2 as a possible D gene (6 bases). The CDR3 length is 14 residues. Trimming took off 4 bases at V and 3 bases at J, with 13 bases between the two ends. CDR1 is LGHDT, CDR2 YNNKEL, per germline (reference sequence). CDR3 residues: CASSPRDLNYEQYF. The CDR3, as DNA: TGTGCCAGCAGCCCTCGGGACTTAAACTACGAGCAGTACTTC.

Comments on this clonotype: A much larger clonotype is one base distant, so this may be a read error. V and J are TRBV20-1 and TRBJ2-7, with D maybe TRBD2 (6 bases). CDR1 DFQATT and CDR2 SNEGSKA come from the germline V gene (reference sequence). The CDR3 is made up of 14 amino acids. V lost 3 bases and J lost 6, with 18 bases in between. The CDR3 reads CSARDDRLVGEQYF. CDR3 nucleotides: TGCAGTGCTAGGGACGACCGACTAGTGGGCGAGCAGTACTTC.

This clonotype was counted a few times. The rearrangement uses TRBV19 and TRBJ1-4, with D possibly being TRBD1 (6 bases). V was pared by 5 bases and J by 5 bases, with 15 bases between. Germline lookup yields CDR1 LNHDA and CDR2 SQIVND (reference sequence). The CDR3 length is 15 residues. For the CDR3, the DNA is TGTGCCAGTAGTCCACGGACAGCCTCAAATGAAAAACTGTTTTTT. It specifies CASSPRTASNEKLFF. The entire variable domain, with the rest obtained from reference TRBV19 and TRBJ1-4, is as follows: DGGITQSPKYLFRKEGQNVTLSCEQNLNHDAMYWYRQDPGQGLRLIYYSQIVNDFQKGDIAEGYSVSREKKESFPLTVTSAQKNPTAFYLCASSPRTASNEKLFFGSGTQLSVL.

This clonotype has only a few counts. V and J are TRBV7-9 and TRBJ1-6; no firm D call. V was trimmed by 4 bases and J by 8 bases, leaving 9 bases between them. The CDR3 loop spans 13 amino acids. Looked up from germline, CDR1 is SEHNR and CDR2 is FQNEAQ (reference sequence). As DNA, the CDR3 is TGTGCCAGCAGCTCTTACGGAGATTCACCCCTCCACTTT. This codes for CASSSYGDSPLHF.

This clonotype was recorded a few times. The V and J genes are TRBV7-6 and TRBJ2-7; D is perhaps TRBD1 (5 bases). Germline V CDR1 and CDR2: SGHVS, FNYEAQ. The CDR3 totals 13 residues. The V end was cut by 1 base, the J end by 3 bases, with 7 bases between. The CDR3 coding sequence is TGTGCCAGCAGCTTAGGACAGCTCTACGAGCAGTACTTC. Translating it yields CASSLGQLYEQYF.

This clonotype occurred many times. The chain carries TRBV11-2 and TRBJ2-5; D is possibly TRBD2 (6 bases). V lost 3 bases and J lost 3, with 11 bases in between. The CDR3 contains 14 residues. In germline, CDR1 is SGHAT, CDR2 FQNNGV. The CDR3 nucleotides read TGTGCCAGCAGCTTCACGGGAGCTAAAGAGACCCAGTACTTC. This codes for CASSFTGAKETQYF.

The chain joins TRBV27 to TRBJ2-7, with a possible D match to TRBD1 (6 bases). From germline, CDR1 is MNHEY and CDR2 SMNVEV (reference sequence). The CDR3 is made up of 11 amino acids. Between the trimmed V and J ends, which lost 6 bases and 3 bases, there was a span of 6 bases. DNA for the CDR3: TGTGCCAGCAGACAGGGCTACGAGCAGTACTTC. Protein sequence: CASRQGYEQYF.

This clonotype was observed a handful of times. The chain carries TRBV12-3 or TRBV12-4 and TRBJ2-3; perhaps D is TRBD1 or TRBD2 (5 bases each). CDR3 size: 14 residues. V was pared by 4 bases and J by 1 base, with 9 bases between. Here the CDR3 DNA reads TGTGCCAGCAGTTACGTGGGGGGCACAGATACGCAGTATTTT. It specifies CASSYVGGTDTQYF.

The chain is built from TRBV2 and TRBJ2-5; 7 nucleotides agree with TRBD1. Losses at the gene ends were 6 bases for V and 5 bases for J; bases not matched to a gene: 6. The germline V gene has CDR1 SNHLY and CDR2 FYNNEI. The CDR3 spans 13 residues. The CDR3 sequence is CASRRGPGETQYF. For the CDR3, the DNA is TGTGCCAGCAGGAGGGGGCCGGGGGAGACCCAGTACTTC.